The TCR beta chain described here comes from a study of T cell responses to AZD1222 COVID-19 vaccine. Study-level findings and limits: CD4 TCRs linked to vaccination spanned spike, dominating at 160-218 and 743-854. Targets within unmutated variant regions were reportedly found for nearly half of spike-specific TCRs. All repertoire sampling was performed exclusively after the peak T cell response.

CDR1 and CDR2 from the germline V gene are SEHNR and FQNEAQ (reference sequence). This CDR3 spans 16 amino acids. J gave up 3 bases and V 1 base, and 9 bases lay outside the gene matches. The protocol was immunoSEQ multiplex PCR, while the TCRdb copy is restricted to in-frame clones and leaves out a portion. The data contain approximately 150,000 clones, more than 85% of them seen just once; the ten biggest clones take up 5.4%. This clone has a single count. The antigen is unknown. The chain is built from TRBV7-9 and TRBJ2-7; TRBD2 matches 7 bases. The TCR sequence derives from an adult in good health. The sample here was peripheral blood, taken on day 0 of AZD1222 vaccination. The CDR3 nucleotides read TGTGCCAGCAGCTTAGGTCTTGGACTAGATAGCTACGAGCAGTACTTC. It codes for CASSLGLGLDSYEQYF.